This T cell receptor (beta chain) is from a study of cytomegalovirus exposure and HLA in healthy donors. Study-level background: Prior work identified 100 million to 130 million unique TCR beta sequences in 150 million to 200 million T cells. Study-wide results and limits: In an earlier analysis, in fewer than 700 donors, most V segments appeared productive either ~87% or ~30% of the time. TCR beta V- and J-gene trimming, according to a later analysis, was linked to a missense DCLRE1C variant.

Researchers ran the PCR with 60 Vbeta and 13 Jbeta primers. Clones were sequenced by immunoSEQ multiplex PCR, and TCRdb holds only the in-frame ones, with some missing. The repertoire table contains 65,000 to 90,000 clones. On this clone: Its antigen is as yet unknown.

This CDR3 is 14 amino acids long. Germline values: CDR1 SEHNR, CDR2 FQNEAQ (reference sequence). V was clipped by 5 bases and J by 5 bases, with 16 bases between them. The gene calls are TRBV7-9 and TRBJ2-7; TRBD2 is a possible D gene (6 bases). The TCR comes from a female donor in good health and CMV-seropositive. Sequenced input: PBMCs. CDR3 DNA: TGTGCCAGCAGCCGACTTGCCGGGGGAGACGAGCAGTACTTC. Residues: CASSRLAGGDEQYF.